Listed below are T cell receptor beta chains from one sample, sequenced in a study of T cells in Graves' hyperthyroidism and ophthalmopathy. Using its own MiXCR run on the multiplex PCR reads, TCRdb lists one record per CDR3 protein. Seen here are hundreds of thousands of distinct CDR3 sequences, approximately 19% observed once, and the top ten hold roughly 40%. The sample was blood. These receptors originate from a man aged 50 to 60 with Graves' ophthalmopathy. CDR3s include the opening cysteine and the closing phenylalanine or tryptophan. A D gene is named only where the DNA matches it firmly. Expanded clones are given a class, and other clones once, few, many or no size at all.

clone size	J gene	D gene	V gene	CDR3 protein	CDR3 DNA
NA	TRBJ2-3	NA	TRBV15	CATSTTLGSGFTDTQYF	TGTGCCACCAGCACGACCCTGGGCTCCGGGTTCACAGATACGCAGTATTTT
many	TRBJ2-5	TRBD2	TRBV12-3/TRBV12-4	CASSRSGSLETQYF	TGTGCCAGCAGTCGTAGCGGGAGTTTAGAGACCCAGTACTTC
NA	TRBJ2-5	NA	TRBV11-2	CASSPEVGLGGLETQYF	TGTGCCAGCAGCCCCGAGGTAGGGCTAGGGGGTTTGGAGACCCAGTACTTC
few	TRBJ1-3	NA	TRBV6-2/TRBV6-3	CASTNGGFPGNTIYF	TGTGCCAGCACCAACGGGGGGTTTCCTGGAAACACCATATATTTT
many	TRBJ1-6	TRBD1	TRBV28	CASSRGDRGWDSPLHF	TGTGCCAGCAGCCGTGGGGACAGGGGATGGGATTCACCCCTCCACTTT
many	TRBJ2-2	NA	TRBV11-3	CASSLDGTRQTGELFF	TGTGCCAGCAGCTTAGACGGGACGAGGCAAACCGGGGAGCTGTTTTTT
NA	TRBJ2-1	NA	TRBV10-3	CAIKSRGVEDEQFF	TGTGCCATCAAGTCCCGAGGGGTGGAGGATGAGCAGTTCTTC
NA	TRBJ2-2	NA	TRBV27	CASAARNTGGLFF	TGTGCCAGCGCCGCTAGGAACACCGGGGGGCTGTTTTTT
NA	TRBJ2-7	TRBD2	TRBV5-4	CASSLLREDHEQYF	TGTGCCAGCAGCTTGTTGCGGGAGGATCACGAGCAGTACTTC
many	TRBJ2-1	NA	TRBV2	CASMDTREQFF	TGTGCCAGCATGGACACGAGGGAGCAGTTCTTC
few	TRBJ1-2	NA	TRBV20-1	CSVQGGYGYTF	TGCAGCGTTCAGGGCGGGTATGGCTACACCTTC
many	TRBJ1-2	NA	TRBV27	CASSPRKGGYGYTF	TGTGCCAGCAGTCCGAGAAAGGGTGGCTATGGCTACACCTTC
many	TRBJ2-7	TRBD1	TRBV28	CASSLRSGTGFEQYF	TGTGCCAGCAGTTTAAGAAGTGGGACAGGGTTCGAGCAGTACTTC
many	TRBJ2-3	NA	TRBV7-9	CASSRATHTDTQYF	TGTGCCAGCTCAAGAGCCACCCACACAGATACGCAGTATTTT
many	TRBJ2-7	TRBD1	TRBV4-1	CASSQDWRGTGVEQYF	TGCGCCAGCAGCCAGGACTGGAGGGGGACAGGGGTCGAGCAGTACTTC
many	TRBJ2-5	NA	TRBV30	CAWSEPDRSETQYF	TGTGCCTGGAGTGAGCCGGACAGATCGGAGACCCAGTACTTC
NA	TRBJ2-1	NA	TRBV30	CACWEALHYNEQFF	TGTGCCTGTTGGGAGGCCCTACACTACAATGAGCAGTTCTTC
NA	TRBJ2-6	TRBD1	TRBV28	CASSPTGLLSGANVLTF	TGTGCCAGCAGTCCGACAGGGTTACTCTCTGGGGCCAACGTCCTGACTTTC
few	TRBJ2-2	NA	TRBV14	CASSQDRPESRELFF	TGTGCCAGCAGCCAAGATCGTCCCGAGTCCCGGGAGCTGTTTTTT
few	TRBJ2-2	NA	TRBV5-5	CASSLISPARTGELFF	TGTGCCAGCAGCTTGATTTCCCCAGCACGAACCGGGGAGCTGTTTTTT
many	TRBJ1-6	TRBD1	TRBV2	CASRTGSPNSPLHF	TGTGCCAGCAGGACAGGGAGCCCTAATTCACCCCTCCACTTT
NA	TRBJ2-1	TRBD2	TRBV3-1	CASSRVAGGHEQFF	TGTGCCAGCAGCCGGGTAGCGGGAGGTCACGAGCAGTTCTTC
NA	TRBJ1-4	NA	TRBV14	CASSQIQRINEKLFF	TGTGCCAGCAGCCAAATACAGCGGATTAATGAAAAACTGTTTTTT
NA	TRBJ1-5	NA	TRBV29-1	CSVVWGPGQPQHF	TGCAGCGTTGTGTGGGGTCCGGGTCAGCCCCAGCATTTT
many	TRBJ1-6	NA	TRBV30	CAWSVGFDSPLHF	TGTGCCTGGTCAGTGGGGTTCGATTCACCCCTCCACTTT
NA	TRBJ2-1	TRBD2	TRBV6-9	CASSYVGGRANNEQFF	TGTGCCAGCAGTTACGTTGGCGGGAGGGCCAACAATGAGCAGTTCTTC
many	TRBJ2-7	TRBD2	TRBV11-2	CASSSRAGGGEQYF	TGTGCCAGCAGCTCGAGAGCGGGAGGTGGCGAGCAGTACTTC
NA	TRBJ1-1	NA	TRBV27	CASSTSRVLNTEAFF	TGTGCCAGCAGCACCTCTCGAGTTCTGAACACTGAAGCTTTCTTT
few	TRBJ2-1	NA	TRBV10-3	CATLEDRSSYNEQFF	TGTGCCACCCTCGAAGACAGGAGCTCCTACAATGAGCAGTTCTTC
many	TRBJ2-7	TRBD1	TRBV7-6	CASSLGSGQGADEQYF	TGTGCCAGCAGCTTAGGGAGCGGACAGGGGGCGGACGAGCAGTACTTC
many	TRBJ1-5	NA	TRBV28	CASSLQHVNQPQHF	TGTGCCAGCAGTTTGCAACACGTCAATCAGCCCCAGCATTTT
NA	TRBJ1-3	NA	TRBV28	CASSLPQPGNTIYF	TGTGCCAGCAGTTTACCGCAGCCTGGAAACACCATATATTTT
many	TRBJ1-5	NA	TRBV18	CASSPPSGNQPQHF	TGTGCCAGCTCACCGCCGAGTGGGAATCAGCCCCAGCATTTT
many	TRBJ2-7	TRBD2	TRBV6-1	CASSLFPGGYEQYF	TGTGCCAGCAGCTTATTCCCGGGGGGCTACGAGCAGTACTTC
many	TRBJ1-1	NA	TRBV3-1	CASSPQAVGTGTEAFF	TGTGCCAGCAGCCCCCAAGCGGTCGGAACGGGCACTGAAGCTTTCTTT
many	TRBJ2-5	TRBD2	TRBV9	CASSPAGTSSKETQYF	TGTGCCAGCAGCCCAGCCGGGACTAGCTCTAAGGAGACCCAGTACTTC
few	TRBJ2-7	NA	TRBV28	CASSLPGREQYF	TGTGCCAGCAGTTTACCGGGGCGCGAGCAGTACTTC
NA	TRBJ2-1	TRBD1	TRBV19	CASSISTGDGNEQFF	TGTGCCAGTAGTATCTCGACAGGGGATGGGAATGAGCAGTTCTTC
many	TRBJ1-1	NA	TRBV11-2	CASSDPYGEAFF	TGTGCCAGCAGCGATCCGTATGGTGAAGCTTTCTTT
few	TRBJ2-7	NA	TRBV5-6	CASSPIGRSYEQYF	TGTGCCAGCAGCCCGATCGGTCGCTCCTACGAGCAGTACTTC
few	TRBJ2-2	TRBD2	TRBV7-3	CASSFSVAGTNTGELFF	TGTGCCAGCAGTTTTTCGGTAGCGGGAACGAACACCGGGGAGCTGTTTTTT
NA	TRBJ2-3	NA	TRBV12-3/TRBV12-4	CASRSGGGSPDTQYF	TGTGCCAGCAGGTCTGGGGGGGGCTCTCCAGATACGCAGTATTTT
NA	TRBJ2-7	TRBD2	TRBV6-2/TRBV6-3	CASSYLGRGSQAYEQYF	TGTGCCAGCAGTTATCTGGGGAGGGGTAGCCAAGCCTACGAGCAGTACTTC
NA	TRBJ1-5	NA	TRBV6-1	CGRGSNQPQHF	TGCGGCAGGGGTAGCAATCAGCCCCAGCATTTT
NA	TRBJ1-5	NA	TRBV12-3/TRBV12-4	CAGRGRYSNQPQHF	TGTGCCGGCAGGGGACGTTATAGCAATCAGCCCCAGCATTTT
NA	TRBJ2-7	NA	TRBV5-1	CATSIANGYEQYF	TGCGCCACCTCCATAGCGAATGGCTACGAGCAGTACTTC
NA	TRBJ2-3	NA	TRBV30	CAWSVGGLDTQYF	TGTGCCTGGAGTGTGGGGGGGCTAGATACGCAGTATTTT
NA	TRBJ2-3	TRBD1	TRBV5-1	CASSSQGAVVDTQYF	TGCGCCAGCAGCTCACAGGGGGCGGTGGTAGATACGCAGTATTTT
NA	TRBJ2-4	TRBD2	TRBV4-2	CASSQGASGSYIQYF	TGTGCCAGCAGCCAAGGGGCTAGCGGGAGCTACATTCAGTACTTC
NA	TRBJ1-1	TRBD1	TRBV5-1	CASSSRQGDGTEAFF	TGCGCCAGCAGCTCGCGACAGGGGGACGGCACTGAAGCTTTCTTT
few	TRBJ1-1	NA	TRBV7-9	CASSLASGLVTEAFF	TGTGCCAGCAGCTTAGCCTCAGGGTTGGTCACTGAAGCTTTCTTT